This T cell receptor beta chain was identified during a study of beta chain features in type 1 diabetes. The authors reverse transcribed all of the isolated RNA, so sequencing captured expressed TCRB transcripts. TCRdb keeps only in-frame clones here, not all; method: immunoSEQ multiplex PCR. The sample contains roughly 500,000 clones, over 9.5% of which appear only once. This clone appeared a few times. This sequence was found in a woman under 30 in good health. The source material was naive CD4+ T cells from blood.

The CDR3 loop reads CASSQAGRVDTQYF. The CDR3 DNA reads TGTGCCAGCAGCCAAGCGGGAAGGGTAGATACGCAGTATTTT. The rearrangement uses TRBV7-9 and TRBJ2-3; 7 bases agree with TRBD2. With V trimmed by 5 bases and J by 5 bases, 7 bases remained unmatched. The germline gives CDR1 SEHNR, CDR2 FQNEAQ (reference sequence). The CDR3 runs 14 residues.